The 31 T cell receptor beta chains listed next were all sequenced from one sample in a study of tumor-infiltrating lymphocytes in glioblastoma multiforme. TCR beta libraries were built from RNA through three nested multiplex PCR rounds using modified ARM-PCR. A single record per CDR3 protein comes from TCRdb applying MiXCR to the multiplex PCR reads. There are fewer than 40,000 distinct CDR3 sequences in the sample; 60% to 75% occur only once, and approximately 35% lies in the top ten. Specimen: brain tumor tissue. These receptors came from a male donor with glioblastoma.

The rearrangement uses TRBV20-1 and TRBJ2-7, with 13 bases that match TRBD2. Germline CDR1 DFQATT, CDR2 SNEGSKA (reference sequence). Trimming cost V 4 bases and J 3 bases; bases outside gene matches: 12. This CDR3 has 17 amino acids. CDR3 nucleotide sequence: TGCAGTGCTAATTCGAACGGGACTAGCGGGACTATCTACGAGCAGTACTTC. Amino acid sequence: CSANSNGTSGTIYEQYF.

Turning to this clonotype: The CDR3 end shows no conserved phenylalanine or tryptophan, and so a read error is likely. The chain is built from TRBV20-1 and TRBJ2-7; D may correspond to TRBD1 or TRBD2 (6 bases each). The CDR3 totals 14 residues. Germline V gene sequence: CDR1 DFQATT, CDR2 SNEGSKA (reference sequence). Between the trimmed V and J ends, which lost 4 bases and 4 bases, there was a span of 17 bases. This CDR3 reads CSATKWGAGYEQYL. The DNA for the CDR3 is TGCAGTGCTACTAAATGGGGGGCTGGTTACGAGCAGTACCTC.

Worth noting for this clonotype: This could be a read error, since a much larger clone is one nucleotide away. This sequence joins TRBV7-9 and TRBJ2-1; TRBD2 matches 7 bases. The CDR3 spans 13 residues. CDR1 and CDR2 (germline): SEHNR, FQNEAQ (reference sequence). With 5 bases clipped from V and 6 bases from J, the junction kept 4 bases outside the gene matches. This chain's CDR3 is CASSPREANEQFF. The CDR3 bases are TGTGCCAGCAGCCCCCGGGAGGCCAATGAGCAGTTCTTC.

This clonotype was seen a few times. CDR3: CSAQGLAGGRHEQYF. The CDR3 DNA sequence: TGCAGTGCTCAGGGACTAGCGGGAGGAAGACACGAGCAGTACTTC. This chain joins TRBV20-1 and TRBJ2-7; TRBD2 agrees at 15 bases. Germline-derived CDR1 and CDR2 are DFQATT and SNEGSKA (reference sequence). J was trimmed by 5 bases and V by 5 bases; bases with no gene match: 7. CDR3 size: 15 residues.

V gene TRBV9 combines with J gene TRBJ2-1, with 7 bases matching TRBD2. The V gene end was trimmed by 0 bases and the J gene end by 9 bases; junction bases not matched to a gene: 9. CDR1 is SGDLS, CDR2 YYNGEE, per germline. The CDR3 totals 15 residues. The CDR3 nucleotides are TGTGCCAGCAGCGTAGGTGGCGGGGGAGGTGGTGAGCAGTTCTTC. Protein sequence: CASSVGGGGGGEQFF.

V gene TRBV10-2 combines with J gene TRBJ2-2; 7 nucleotides match TRBD2. The CDR3 has 15 residues. CDR1 WSHSY and CDR2 SAAADI come from the germline V gene. The V gene end was trimmed by 4 bases and the J gene end by 7 bases; junction bases not matched to a gene: 9. CDR3: CASSGRPGRGGELFF. The CDR3 nucleotides are TGCGCCAGCAGTGGGAGACCGGGGAGGGGCGGGGAGCTGTTTTTT.

By share, this clonotype ranks as medium-sized. This chain uses TRBV10-1 with TRBJ2-7, with 10 bases aligning to TRBD1. From germline, CDR1 is WNHNN and CDR2 SYGVQD (reference sequence). Trimming took 4 bases from V and 4 from J; bases not matched to a gene: 10. The CDR3 loop spans 16 amino acids. The CDR3 protein is CASSGIGTGDLYEQYF. CDR3 sequence (DNA): TGCGCCAGCAGTGGAATTGGGACAGGGGATTTATACGAGCAGTACTTC.

At least ten counts were recorded for this clonotype. A much larger clone differs from this one at a single base, so this may be a read error. J is TRBJ2-1 and V is TRBV20-1; TRBD2 is a possible D gene (6 bases). The CDR3 consists of 13 residues. The germline CDR1 and CDR2 sequences are DFQATT and SNEGSKA (reference sequence). The CDR3 is CSAIGRSYNEQLF. CDR3 sequence (DNA): TGCAGTGCTATCGGGAGAAGTTACAATGAGCAGCTCTTC.

Many counts were recorded for this clonotype. The gene calls are TRBV6-1 and TRBJ1-2; TRBD1 matches 7 bases. The CDR3 has 16 residues. Germline V gene sequence: CDR1 MNHNS, CDR2 SASEGT. Trimming removed 7 bases from V and 4 bases from J; junction bases left unmatched: 15. The CDR3 here is CASIRTGDFGSYGYTF. CDR3 DNA sequence: TGTGCCAGCATCCGGACAGGAGATTTCGGCTCCTATGGCTACACCTTC.

This chain links TRBV20-1 with TRBJ2-2; 10 nucleotides align to TRBD1. The CDR3 is 13 residues long. CDR1 and CDR2 from the germline V gene are DFQATT and SNEGSKA (reference sequence). V lost 6 bases to trimming and J lost 15 bases; unmatched junction nucleotides: 13. The CDR3 is CSAKTGGIGKLFF. The CDR3 DNA reads as TGCAGTGCAAAGACAGGGGGCATCGGGAAGTTGTTTTTT.

Of note for this clonotype: Mismatch with germline at one junction end may stem from a read error. The V gene is TRBV4-1, the J gene TRBJ2-3, with no clear D. CDR1 MGHRA and CDR2 YSYEKL come from the germline V gene. The CDR3 consists of 14 residues. The CDR3 sequence is CASSQRTSTDAQYF. CDR3 sequence (DNA): TGCGCTAGCAGCCAAAGGACCAGCACAGATGCGCAGTATTTT.

In the case of this clonotype: The CDR3 carries no conserved terminal phenylalanine or tryptophan, so it likely arises from a read error. This chain uses TRBV29-1 with TRBJ1-4; 10 bases are a match to TRBD1. The CDR3 is 14 residues long. CDR1 is SQVTM and CDR2 is ANQGSEA in the germline V gene. This CDR3 is CCVWTGGTNEKLFL. The CDR3 DNA sequence: TGCTGCGTTTGGACAGGGGGGACTAATGAAAAACTGTTTTTA.

This clonotype was found many times. This chain links TRBV5-5 with TRBJ2-2, with TRBD2 identical over 8 bases. V was clipped by 4 bases and J by 4 bases; unmatched bases: 9. Germline V CDR1 and CDR2: SGHKS, YYEKEE (reference sequence). This CDR3 contains 16 residues. CDR3: CASSAFSGTSTGELFF. The CDR3 nucleotides are TGTGCCAGCAGCGCGTTTAGCGGGACCAGCACCGGGGAGCTGTTTTTT.

Note on this clonotype: Since the CDR3 does not end with the conserved phenylalanine or tryptophan, this likely comes from a read error. Because the CDR3's place on the DNA is in doubt, the DNA is left out and the CDR3 is given as listed by TCRdb. This rearrangement joins TRBV10-1 to TRBJ2-4; TRBD1, the D gene given by the table, was not confirmed from the DNA. From germline, CDR1 is WNHNN and CDR2 SYGVQD (reference sequence). The CDR3 sequence runs 15 residues, both termini included. CDR3 sequence reads: CASSEGQGRRNIQYL.

Points on this clonotype: The final CDR3 position lacks the conserved phenylalanine or tryptophan, pointing to a likely read error. V and J are TRBV6-5 and TRBJ2-3; D remains unclear. Germline V CDR1 and CDR2: MNHEY, SVGAGI. The V gene lost 0 bases and the J gene lost 7 bases, with 8 bases spanning the gap. The CDR3 consists of 13 residues. CDR3 in DNA: TGTGCCAGCAGTTACTCGTGTGGTTATACGCAGTATCTT. Translation gives CASSYSCGYTQYL.

By frequency in the sample, this clonotype is medium-sized. The chain combines TRBV20-1 with TRBJ2-1; TRBD2 matches at 7 bases. The germline CDR1 and CDR2 sequences are DFQATT and SNEGSKA (reference sequence). The CDR3 contains 15 residues. The V segment lost 1 base and the J segment 5 bases; nucleotides outside the gene matches: 8. CDR3: CSARASGTTNNEQFF. The CDR3 nucleotides are TGCAGTGCTAGAGCCTCCGGGACTACCAACAATGAGCAGTTCTTC.

Many counts were recorded for this clonotype. The J gene is TRBJ2-3, the V gene TRBV4-1; 13 bases agree with TRBD2. Unmatched junction bases numbered 21, after V lost 4 bases and J lost 2 bases. Per the germline V gene, CDR1 is MGHRA and CDR2 is YSYEKL. The CDR3 consists of 22 residues. The CDR3, as DNA: TGCGCCAGCAGCCTCGGACTAGCGGGAGCTTCGGTTCTTATCTCAATCACAGATACGCAGTATTTT. Protein: CASSLGLAGASVLISITDTQYF.

This clonotype came up many times. Because it lacks the conserved phenylalanine or tryptophan at the end, this CDR3 is likely a read error. The V gene is TRBV20-1, the J gene TRBJ2-1; 8 nucleotides line up with TRBD2. Germline assignment: CDR1 DFQATT and CDR2 SNEGSKA (reference sequence). The CDR3 has 16 amino acids. V trimming: 1 base; J trimming: 3 bases; junction bases outside the gene matches: 8. As DNA, the CDR3 is TGCAGTGCTAGAGCGATTGCTAGCGGGTTCTACAATGAGCAGTTCCTC. It codes for CSARAIASGFYNEQFL.

By proportion, this clonotype is medium-sized. The V call is TRBV29-1, the J call TRBJ1-1; TRBD1 agrees at 8 bases. The CDR3 has 14 amino acids. With V trimmed by 5 bases and J by 1 base, 6 bases remained unmatched. Looked up from germline, CDR1 is SQVTM and CDR2 is ANQGSEA. The chain's CDR3 is CSVPDRGGNTEAFF. The CDR3, as DNA: TGCAGCGTTCCCGACAGGGGCGGGAACACTGAAGCTTTCTTT.

This clonotype was counted at least ten times. J is TRBJ2-7 and V is TRBV5-4; 13 positions match TRBD2. Germline V gene data show CDR1 as SGHNT and CDR2 as YYREEE (reference sequence). V lost 5 bases and J lost 7; bases outside the gene matches: 12. This CDR3 has 16 amino acids. The chain's CDR3 is CASRSGTSGTRGEQYF. DNA of the CDR3: TGTGCCAGCAGGTCTGGGACTAGCGGGACGCGAGGTGAGCAGTACTTC.

Turning to this clonotype: The junction departs from the called germline gene at one end, perhaps through a read error. This sequence joins TRBV29-1 and TRBJ2-7; possibly TRBD2 for D (5 bases). CDR1 SQVTM and CDR2 ANQGSEA come from the germline V gene. The CDR3 has 13 residues. CDR3 in amino acids: CSVGGSRTDAQYF. DNA for the CDR3: TGCAGCGTAGGCGGGTCGCGCACAGATGCGCAGTACTTT.

There are many counts of this clonotype. CDR3 sequence: CASSYGPNTGELFF. CDR3 bases: TGTGCCAGCAGTTACGGTCCTAACACCGGGGAGCTGTTTTTT. This chain uses TRBV6-6 with TRBJ2-2; no clear D gene. The CDR3 runs 14 residues. V was trimmed by 2 bases and J by 2 bases, leaving 6 bases between them. The germline V gene encodes CDR1 MNHNY and CDR2 SVGAGI (reference sequence).

Of note for this clonotype: Given the absence of the conserved phenylalanine or tryptophan at the CDR3 end, a read error is likely. V gene TRBV4-1 combines with J gene TRBJ1-5; D uncertain. CDR3 length equals 15 residues. Trimming took off 0 bases at V and 7 bases at J, with 13 bases between the two ends. Germline V gene lookup returns CDR1 MGHRA and CDR2 YSYEKL. The CDR3 protein is CASSQDSPFTQPQHL. CDR3 DNA: TGCGCCAGCAGCCAAGATTCCCCGTTTACACAGCCCCAGCATCTT.

The V gene is TRBV11-2, the J gene TRBJ2-7; 7 nucleotides line up with TRBD2. Trimming removed 6 bases from V and 7 bases from J; junction bases left unmatched: 15. The CDR3 runs to 15 residues. The V gene's germline CDR1 is SGHAT and CDR2 FQNNGV. The CDR3 protein is CASSLGGDPGGEQYF. CDR3 bases: TGTGCCAGCAGTCTGGGAGGGGATCCTGGCGGTGAGCAGTACTTC.

The chain joins TRBV29-1 to TRBJ2-7; perhaps TRBD2 as D (6 bases). CDR1 is SQVTM, CDR2 ANQGSEA, per germline. The V end lost 6 bases, the J end lost 9 bases, and 18 bases lay between the germline ends. The length of the CDR3 is 12 residues. CDR3 residues: CSVRDFNLGQYF. Written as DNA, the CDR3 is TGCAGCGTCCGGGACTTTAACCTCGGGCAGTACTTC.

This clonotype has just a few counts. In this CDR3 the conserved last residue, phenylalanine or tryptophan, is missing, so a read error is likely. The limits of the CDR3 on the DNA are not certain, so only TCRdb's listed CDR3 is given. This sequence joins TRBV6-5 and TRBJ2-5; TRBD2 is the table's D call and was not checked against the DNA. CDR1 and CDR2 from the germline V gene are MNHEY and SVGAGI. Inclusive of both ends, the CDR3 amounts to 15 amino acids. CDR3 residues: CASSLGTSGRETQCL.

The rearrangement joins TRBV28 to TRBJ1-3; D gene unclear. Trimming took off 5 bases at V and 2 bases at J, with 16 bases between the two ends. CDR1 is MDHEN, CDR2 SYDVKM, per germline. This CDR3 comprises 16 residues. The CDR3 loop reads CASSTPSLQAGNTIYF. CDR3 nucleotide sequence: TGTGCCAGCAGTACCCCGAGCCTTCAGGCTGGAAACACCATATATTTT.

Regarding this clonotype: This clone may be a read error of a much larger clone one base away. The chain employs TRBV5-4 and TRBJ2-3; 10 bases are a match to TRBD1. Germline trimming cut 7 bases from V and 0 bases from J; bases unmatched to any gene: 8. CDR1 and CDR2 from the germline V gene are SGHNT and YYREEE (reference sequence). This CDR3 comprises 16 residues. The CDR3 nucleotides are TGTGCCAGCGGTTTGGGGGACAGGGGAAGCACAGATACGCAGTATTTT. Encoded protein: CASGLGDRGSTDTQYF.

In its sample, this clonotype was seen many times. The chain has TRBV28 and TRBJ2-7; 10 bases line up with TRBD1. The CDR3 length is 15 residues. CDR1 MDHEN and CDR2 SYDVKM come from the germline V gene. Losses at the gene ends were 6 bases for V and 6 bases for J; bases not matched to a gene: 11. CDR3 nucleotides: TGTGCCAGCAGACCACAGACAGGGGGCGGGTCCGAGCAGTACTTC. Translating gives CASRPQTGGGSEQYF.

This clonotype was picked up many times. The junction shows a germline mismatch at one end, possibly a read error. V gene TRBV5-1 combines with J gene TRBJ1-1; 9 bases are shared with TRBD1. Germline V gives CDR1 SGHRS, CDR2 YFSETQ. The CDR3 is 11 amino acids. CDR3 in amino acids: CASSFHRDRVF. Written as DNA, the CDR3 is TGCGCCAGCAGCTTCCACCGGGACAGGGTATTT.

This clonotype was observed a single time. Sequence at one end of the junction differs from germline and may be a read error. The V gene is TRBV6-1, the J gene TRBJ2-1; 11 nucleotides line up with TRBD2. Germline V gene sequence: CDR1 MNHNS, CDR2 SASEGT. The CDR3 totals 16 residues. CDR3 amino acids: CARSVSQLAGAYEQFF. CDR3 DNA sequence: TGTGCCCGCAGTGTATCCCAACTAGCGGGGGCTTATGAGCAGTTCTTC.